These T cell receptor beta chains were read from a single sample in a study of glioma-infiltrating T cells. MiXCR, applied by TCRdb to the multiplex PCR reads, yields one record per CDR3 protein. The sample records over 140,000 distinct CDR3 sequences, around 42% being singletons. Sequencing used glioma tissue, nonneoplastic brain tissue, or PBMCs (not recorded which). These receptor sequences come from a human donor with low-grade glioma or glioblastoma, undergoing nonglioma brain surgery, or in good health (not recorded which). CDR3s include the opening cysteine and the closing phenylalanine or tryptophan. A D gene is named only where the DNA matches it firmly. The listing skips clone size in some rows; elsewhere it reads once, few, many or a size class.

NA | TRBJ2-3 | NA | TRBV20-1 | CSASDTSTDTQYF | TGCAGTGCTAGCGACACAAGCACAGATACGCAGTATTTT
NA | TRBJ1-1 | NA | TRBV2 | CASSVGGEGTEAFF | TGTGCCAGCAGTGTTGGCGGAGAAGGAACTGAAGCTTTCTTT
NA | TRBJ2-1 | TRBD1 | TRBV20-1 | CSAGQAYNEQFF | TGCAGTGCTGGACAGGCTTACAATGAGCAGTTCTTC
NA | TRBJ2-3 | NA | TRBV2 | CASSSQGDTDTRYF | TGTGCCAGCAGTTCACAGGGAGACACAGATACGCGGTATTTT
few | TRBJ2-7 | NA | TRBV7-2 | CASSKGHQPFYEQYF | TGTGCCAGCAGCAAAGGACACCAACCCTTCTACGAGCAGTACTTC
NA | TRBJ1-2 | TRBD1 | TRBV27 | CASSYDRGNGYTF | TGTGCCAGCAGTTACGACAGGGGGAATGGCTACACCTTC
NA | TRBJ1-1 | NA | TRBV6-2/TRBV6-3 | CASSYQRGDTEAFF | TGTGCCAGCAGTTACCAAAGGGGGGACACTGAAGCTTTCTTT
NA | TRBJ2-7 | NA | TRBV6-2/TRBV6-3 | CASTQATGPYEQYF | TGTGCCAGCACCCAAGCGACAGGTCCCTACGAGCAGTACTTC
NA | TRBJ2-6 | TRBD1 | TRBV27 | CASSLWSTGVGANVLTF | TGTGCCAGCAGTTTATGGTCTACAGGGGTAGGGGCCAACGTCCTGACTTTC
NA | TRBJ2-6 | NA | TRBV3-1 | CASSLQGSGANVLTF | TGTGCCAGCAGCCTACAGGGCTCTGGGGCCAACGTCCTGACTTTC
NA | TRBJ2-6 | TRBD2 | TRBV20-1 | CSARRLAGGPGANVLTF | TGCAGTGCTAGAAGACTAGCGGGAGGGCCTGGGGCCAACGTCCTGACTTTC
NA | TRBJ1-2 | NA | TRBV6-5 | CASSSGEVHYGYTF | TGTGCCAGCAGTTCGGGGGAAGTTCACTATGGCTACACCTTC
few | TRBJ2-7 | TRBD1 | TRBV27 | CASSPPGQGSEQYF | TGTGCCAGCAGTCCCCCGGGACAGGGCTCCGAGCAGTACTTC
NA | TRBJ1-3 | TRBD1 | TRBV15 | CATSRGTGAGNTIYF | TGTGCCACCAGCAGAGGGACAGGGGCTGGAAACACCATATATTTT
few | TRBJ2-1 | NA | TRBV20-1 | CSAQNTKNEQFF | TGCAGTGCCCAGAATACTAAGAATGAGCAGTTCTTC
NA | TRBJ1-4 | NA | TRBV4-1 | CASSPDRSNEKLFF | TGCGCCAGCAGCCCAGACAGGTCTAATGAAAAACTGTTTTTT
few | TRBJ1-5 | NA | TRBV7-8 | CASSLAGGGWSNQPQHF | TGTGCCAGCAGCTTAGCCGGGGGCGGTTGGAGCAATCAGCCCCAGCATTTT
NA | TRBJ2-5 | TRBD1 | TRBV12-3/TRBV12-4 | CASSSTGQETQYF | TGTGCCAGCAGTTCGACAGGGCAAGAGACCCAGTACTTC
once | TRBJ1-1 | NA | TRBV20-1 | CSASWGANTEAFF | TGCAGTGCCTCGTGGGGAGCGAACACTGAAGCTTTCTTT
NA | TRBJ2-7 | NA | TRBV6-1 | CASRLRDRAVNEQYF | TGTGCCAGCAGGCTCAGAGACCGGGCAGTAAACGAGCAGTACTTC
NA | TRBJ1-1 | NA | TRBV6-2/TRBV6-3 | CASSHMSRWEAFF | TGTGCCAGCAGTCACATGAGCCGGTGGGAAGCTTTCTTT
once | TRBJ1-2 | NA | TRBV24-1 | CATSEGAVGYTF | TGTGCCACCAGTGAGGGGGCGGTTGGCTACACCTTC